This T cell receptor beta chain stems from a study of blood T cells in healthy people across ages. Each donor's blood draw was roughly 10 milliliters of peripheral blood. The use of a sample-barcoded 5' primer and a J-beta primer mix characterized a second PCR of roughly 7 to 11 cycles. One entry per CDR3 protein, called by TCRdb with MiXCR from the 5' RACE reads. The profile shows about 1.8 million distinct CDR3 sequences, just under 50% of them singletons. The CDR3 contains 14 residues. CDR1 and CDR2 from the germline V gene are SEHNR and FQNEAQ (reference sequence). Trimming removed 5 bases at V and 7 bases at J, with 17 bases between.

This rearrangement joins TRBV7-9 to TRBJ2-5; D is unresolved. This receptor was taken from a woman aged 40 to 50 in good health. Material for sequencing was blood. The chain's CDR3 is CASSPARVRGTQYF. Written as DNA, the CDR3 is TGTGCCAGCAGCCCAGCTCGGGTCAGAGGGACCCAGTACTTC.